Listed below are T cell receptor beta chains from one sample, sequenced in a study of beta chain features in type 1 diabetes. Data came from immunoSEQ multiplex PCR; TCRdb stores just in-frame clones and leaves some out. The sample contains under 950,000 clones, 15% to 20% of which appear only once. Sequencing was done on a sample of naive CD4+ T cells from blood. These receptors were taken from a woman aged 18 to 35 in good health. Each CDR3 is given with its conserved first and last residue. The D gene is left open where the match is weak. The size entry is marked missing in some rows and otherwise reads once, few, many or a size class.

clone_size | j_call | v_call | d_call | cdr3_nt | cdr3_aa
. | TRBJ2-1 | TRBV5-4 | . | TGTGCCAGCAGCCCTACGTCGGGGGGCCGGTACAATGAGCAGTTCTTC | CASSPTSGGRYNEQFF
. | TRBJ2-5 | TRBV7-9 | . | TGTGCCAGCAGCTTAGGGGGACAAGAGACCCAGTACTTC | CASSLGGQETQYF
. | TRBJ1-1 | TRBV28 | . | TGTGCCAGCAGTTTCCCAGCCATGAACACTGAAGCTTTCTTT | CASSFPAMNTEAFF
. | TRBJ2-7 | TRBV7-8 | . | TGTGCCAGCAGCCCATCTGGGGGTTCCCCCTACGAGCAGTACTTC | CASSPSGGSPYEQYF
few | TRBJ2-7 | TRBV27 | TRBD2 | TGTGCCAGCAGTTTAAACCCTAGCGGGAGTTCCTACGAGCAGTACTTC | CASSLNPSGSSYEQYF
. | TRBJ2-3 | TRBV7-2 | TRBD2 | TGTGCCAGCAGCTTAAGGAGCGGGAGACGTCCCACAGATACGCAGTATTTT | CASSLRSGRRPTDTQYF
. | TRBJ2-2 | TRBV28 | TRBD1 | TGTGCCAGCGTTCAGGGGGCCAACACCGGGGAGCTGTTTTTT | CASVQGANTGELFF
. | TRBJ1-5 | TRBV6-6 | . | TGTGCCACCCCGCGGATGAGCAATCAGCCCCAGCATTTT | CATPRMSNQPQHF
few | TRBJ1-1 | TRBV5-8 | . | TGTGCCAGCAGCTTCGGGGGTAACACTGAAGCTTTCTTT | CASSFGGNTEAFF
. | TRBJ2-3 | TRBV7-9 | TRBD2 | TGTGCCAGCAGAAAACTAGCGGGAGGCGGCACAGATACGCAGTATTTT | CASRKLAGGGTDTQYF
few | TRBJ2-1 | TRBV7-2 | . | TGTGCCAGCAGCTCCGCAGGGGTACTCCGCAATGAGCAGTTCTTC | CASSSAGVLRNEQFF
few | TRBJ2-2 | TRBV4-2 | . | TGTGCCAGCAGCCAATCCACCCTCCTAGTTCCCGGGGAGCTGTTTTTT | CASSQSTLLVPGELFF
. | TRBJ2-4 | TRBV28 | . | TGTGCCAGCAGTTTATACTCGGTGGAGGCCAAAAACATTCAGTACTTC | CASSLYSVEAKNIQYF
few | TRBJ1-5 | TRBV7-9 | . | TGTGCCAGCAGCTTGGGGGGGCGAGGTCAGCCCCAGCATTTT | CASSLGGRGQPQHF
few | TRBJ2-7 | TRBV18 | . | TGTGCCAGCTCAGGGTCCTTTCCCTACGAGCAGTACTTC | CASSGSFPYEQYF
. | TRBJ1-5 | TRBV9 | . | TGTGCCAGCAGTGCTAGTTCTACTCCGGGTCAGCCCCAGCATTTT | CASSASSTPGQPQHF
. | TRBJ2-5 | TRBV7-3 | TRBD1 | TGTGCCAGCAGCTTGGGACAGGGTATGGGAGAGACCCAGTACTTC | CASSLGQGMGETQYF
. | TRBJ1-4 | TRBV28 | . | TGTGCCAGTAGGGGGAGCGGGGAAAAACTGTTTTTT | CASRGSGEKLFF
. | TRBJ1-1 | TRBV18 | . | TGTGCCAGCTCACCAGCTAGGGAGAACACTGAAGCTTTCTTT | CASSPARENTEAFF
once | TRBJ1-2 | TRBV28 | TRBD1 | TGTGCCAGCAGTACCACCGGGACAGGGAACTATGGCTACACCTTC | CASSTTGTGNYGYTF
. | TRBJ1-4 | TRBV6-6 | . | TGTGCCAGCAGTCCCTCCGGGGAAAAACTGTTTTTT | CASSPSGEKLFF
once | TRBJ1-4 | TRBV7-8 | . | TGTGCCAGCAGCCTGTTTATGTGGGGGGTTAGTGAAAAACTGTTTTTT | CASSLFMWGVSEKLFF
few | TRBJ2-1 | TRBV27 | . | TGTGCCAGCAGTATCAGGGAGAGCAATGAGCAGTTCTTC | CASSIRESNEQFF
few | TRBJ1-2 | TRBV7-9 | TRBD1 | TGTGCCAGCAGCACCCGGGACAGGGGAGGCCCAAACTATGGCTACACCTTC | CASSTRDRGGPNYGYTF
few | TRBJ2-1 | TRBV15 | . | TGTGCCACCAGCACCGCAGGGGCCCCAAATGAGCAGTTCTTC | CATSTAGAPNEQFF
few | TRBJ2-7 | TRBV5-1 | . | TGCGCCAGCAGCTCCGGCAGGGTAACCTACGAGCAGTACTTC | CASSSGRVTYEQYF
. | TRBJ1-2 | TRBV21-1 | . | TGTGCCAGCAGCAAAGGACCACTCAGCGGAGAGGGCTACACCTTC | CASSKGPLSGEGYTF
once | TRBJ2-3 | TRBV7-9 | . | TGTGCCAGCAGCGCGCGATCGTGGACGGGCCGGACAGATACGCAGTATTTT | CASSARSWTGRTDTQYF
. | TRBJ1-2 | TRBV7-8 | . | TGTGCCAGCAGCTTGGACGTCTATGGCTACACCTTC | CASSLDVYGYTF
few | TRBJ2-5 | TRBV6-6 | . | TGTGCCAGCAGTTACTCGTATCGGGAGACCCAGTACTTC | CASSYSYRETQYF
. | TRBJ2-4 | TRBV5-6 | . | TGTGCCAGCAGCTTGGACAGGGTGGAGTACTTC | CASSLDRVEYF
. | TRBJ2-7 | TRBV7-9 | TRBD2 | TGTGCCAGCAGCTTTGCTAGCGGGGGCCCCTACGAGCAGTACTTC | CASSFASGGPYEQYF
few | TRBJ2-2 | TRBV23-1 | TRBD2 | TGCGCCAGCAGTCAATCGAGACTAGCGGGAGCCTTGAACACCGGGGAGCTGTTTTTT | CASSQSRLAGALNTGELFF
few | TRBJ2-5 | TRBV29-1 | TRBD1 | TGCAGCGTTATGACAGGGGAAGAGACCCAGTACTTC | CSVMTGEETQYF
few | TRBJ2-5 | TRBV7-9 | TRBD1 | TGTGCCAGCAGCTTAAGCGACAGGGGGACGTACTTC | CASSLSDRGTYF
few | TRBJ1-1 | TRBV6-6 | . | TGTGCCAGCAGCGTCACAGTGAACACTGAAGCTTTCTTT | CASSVTVNTEAFF
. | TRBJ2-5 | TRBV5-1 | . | TGCGCCAGCAGAAGAGGACCCACTAGTGAGAAAGAGACCCAGTACTTC | CASRRGPTSEKETQYF
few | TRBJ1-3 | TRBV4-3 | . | TGCGCCAGCAGCCAAACCAACAGGGCCCACACCATATATTTT | CASSQTNRAHTIYF
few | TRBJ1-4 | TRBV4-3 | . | TGCGCCAGCAGCCAAGGACAGCGTGACGAAAAACTGTTTTTT | CASSQGQRDEKLFF
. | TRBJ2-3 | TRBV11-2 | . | TGTGCCAGCAGCCCGGGGACCGCAGATACGCAGTATTTT | CASSPGTADTQYF
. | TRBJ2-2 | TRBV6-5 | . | TGTGCCAGCACCCCTCGACCCCCCACCGGGGAGCTGTTTTTT | CASTPRPPTGELFF
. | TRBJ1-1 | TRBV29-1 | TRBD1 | TGCAGCGTTGAGACCAGGGGGCAGCAAGCTTTCTTT | CSVETRGQQAFF
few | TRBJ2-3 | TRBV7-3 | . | TGTGCCAGCAGCTTAACTATCACAGATACGCAGTATTTT | CASSLTITDTQYF